The following is a T cell receptor (beta chain) sequence with its context. Antigen unknown. The junction and the germline gene differ at one end; a read error may be behind it. Exclusion criteria comprised uncontrolled infection, other autoimmune disease, pregnancy or lactation. Germline V gene sequence: CDR1 LGHDT, CDR2 YNNKEL (reference sequence). CDR3 length: 15 residues. This sample was taken from a study of T cells in Graves' hyperthyroidism and ophthalmopathy. Study results and limitations: Ophthalmopathy and stable hyperthyroidism were separated by a 13 V-J model. Most clonotypes expanded in thyroid above 0.001 were likewise present in blood.

The source material, RNA transcripts, was used to amplify TCR beta CDR3 regions. During a first-round RT-PCR of the TCR CDR3, the HTBI primer set was used. TCRdb re-analysed the multiplex PCR reads in MiXCR, keeping a single row per CDR3 protein. This sample has approximately 530,000 distinct CDR3 sequences, with roughly 21% found just once. This TCR was sampled from a man aged 35-49 years with Graves' ophthalmopathy. The material sequenced was blood. This chain uses TRBV3-1 with TRBJ2-4; no clear D. Written as DNA, the CDR3 is TGTGCCAGCAGCCGGCAGACCCCAGCCCAAAACATTCAGTACTTC. Translation: CASSRQTPAQNIQYF. Full variable domain (remainder filled in from reference TRBV3-1 and TRBJ2-4): DTAVSQTPKYLVTQMGNDKSIKCEQNLGHDTMYWYKQDSKKFLKIMFSYNNKELIINETVPNRFSPKSPDKAHLNLHINSLELGDSAVYFCASSRQTPAQNIQYFGAGTRLSVL.